The 13 T cell receptor beta chains below were found in one sample sequenced in a study of memory CD4+ T cells and cytomegalovirus serostatus (dated by TCRdb to the late 2010s). A FACSAria II was used to sort memory CD4+ T cells, defined as single viable CD3+CD4+CD8-CD45RO+ cells. Receptor amplification or capture employed the immunoSEQ multiplex PCR assay. TCRdb mirrors the immuneACCESS table, restricted to in-frame sequences. Some clones are absent from its copies; in checked studies, under half trace to an unresolved V gene, and the reason for the others is unknown. The sample contains just over 25,000 clones, 70% to 85% of them found a single time. The top ten clones comprise approximately 1% of the sample. The sequenced sample consisted of memory CD4+ T cells from blood. The receptors derive from an adult in good health and CMV-seronegative.

This chain connects TRBV27 to TRBJ2-2; perhaps TRBD2 as D (5 bases). The V gene lost 6 bases and the J gene lost 6 bases, with 8 bases spanning the gap. Germline-derived CDR1 and CDR2 are MNHEY and SMNVEV (reference sequence). The CDR3 has 12 amino acids. DNA of the CDR3: TGTGCCAGCAGCTCGGGGTCCGGGGAGCTGTTTTTT. Amino acid sequence: CASSSGSGELFF.

The chain couples TRBV4-1 to TRBJ1-1; 7 bases match TRBD1. V dropped 5 bases and J dropped 0; count of bases not matched to a gene: 6. This CDR3 has 15 residues. Germline V gene sequence: CDR1 MGHRA, CDR2 YSYEKL. As DNA, the CDR3 is TGCGCCAGCAGCAACTTACAGGGGATGAACACTGAAGCTTTCTTT. Residues: CASSNLQGMNTEAFF.

This clone was detected only a few times. The rearrangement uses TRBV12-5 and TRBJ1-6; no clear D. Germline CDR1 reads LGHNT; CDR2 reads FRNRAP. V was pared by 6 bases and J by 7 bases, with 13 bases between. This CDR3 region has 14 residues. The CDR3 DNA sequence: TGTGCTAGTGGACTCTCCCAGGTCAATTCACCCCTCCACTTT. Translated, it gives CASGLSQVNSPLHF.

The chain has TRBV6-1 and TRBJ2-7; D remains unclear. V gave up 6 bases and J gave up 7 bases, with 13 bases separating them. From germline, CDR1 is MNHNS and CDR2 SASEGT. The CDR3 contains 12 residues. The CDR3 spells CASSDTVREQYF. CDR3 nucleotides: TGTGCCAGCAGCGACACTGTACGGGAGCAGTACTTC.

This clone was observed a few times. Distinct nucleotide sequences in the sample also encode this CDR3. This chain uses TRBV18 with TRBJ1-2, with D unresolved. V lost 3 bases, J lost 7 bases, and 9 bases lay in between. This CDR3 comprises 12 residues. The germline V gene encodes CDR1 KGHSH and CDR2 LQKENI. The CDR3 spells CASSPGTFGYTF. CDR3 nucleotides: TGTGCCAGCTCACCGGGAACGTTTGGCTACACCTTC. The full variable domain, with the rest looked up from reference TRBV18 and TRBJ1-2, is NAGVMQNPRHLVRRRGQEARLRCSPMKGHSHVYWYRQLPEEGLKFMVYLQKENIIDESGMPKERFSAEFPKEGPSILRIQQVVRGDSAAYFCASSPGTFGYTFGSGTRLTVV.

The V and J genes are TRBV5-1 and TRBJ2-3, with D perhaps given as TRBD1 or TRBD2 (5 bases each). The V end lost 4 bases, the J end lost 0 bases, and 12 bases lay between the germline ends. The CDR3 is 15 amino acids. The germline gives CDR1 SGHRS, CDR2 YFSETQ. The CDR3 region is CASSRGTASTDTQYF. The CDR3 region has the DNA TGCGCCAGCAGCCGAGGGACGGCTAGCACAGATACGCAGTATTTT.

V and J are TRBV19 and TRBJ2-7, with 11 positions matching TRBD2. Trimming cost V 7 bases and J 4 bases; bases outside gene matches: 3. This CDR3 contains 13 residues. Germline assignment: CDR1 LNHDA and CDR2 SQIVND (reference sequence). CDR3 sequence reads: CASTSGGTYEQYF. CDR3 nucleotide sequence: TGTGCCAGTACTAGCGGGGGGACATACGAGCAGTACTTC.

The chain links TRBV30 to TRBJ2-7, with TRBD1 identical over 9 bases. This CDR3 region has 13 residues. With 2 bases clipped from V and 4 bases from J, the junction kept 3 bases outside the gene matches. Germline CDR1 reads GTSNPN; CDR2 reads SVGIG (reference sequence). In nucleotides, the CDR3 is TGTGCCTGGAGTCGGACAGGGGTTTACGAGCAGTACTTC. It yields the protein CAWSRTGVYEQYF.

This clone was picked up a small number of times. The chain is built from TRBV30 and TRBJ1-1, with 7 nucleotides matching TRBD1. The germline gives CDR1 GTSNPN, CDR2 SVGIG (reference sequence). V lost 3 bases to trimming and J lost 12 bases; unmatched junction nucleotides: 13. The length of the CDR3 is 13 residues. The CDR3 loop is CAWRTGFKVVTFF. The CDR3, as DNA: TGTGCCTGGAGGACAGGGTTCAAGGTTGTAACTTTCTTT.

Turning to this clone: Germline is not matched at one junction end, which may reflect a read error. J is TRBJ2-3 and V is TRBV6-6; 13 bases align to TRBD2. Germline V gene data show CDR1 as MNHNY and CDR2 as SVGAGI (reference sequence). The CDR3 is 12 amino acids. DNA of the CDR3: TGTGCCAGCAGTTATCCTGGGACTAGCGGGGAATTT. It encodes CASSYPGTSGEF.

The chain uses TRBV19 and TRBJ1-1; 7 bases agree with TRBD1. Germline V lookup: CDR1 LNHDA, CDR2 SQIVND (reference sequence). This CDR3 has 13 residues. V gave up 10 bases and J gave up 1 base; unmatched junction bases: 6. The CDR3 coding sequence is TGTGCCACCAGAGGACAGGAGAACACTGAAGCTTTCTTT. The encoded protein is CATRGQENTEAFF.

V is TRBV5-4 and J is TRBJ1-2, with 11 bases lining up with TRBD1. The CDR3 runs to 14 residues. Per the germline V gene, CDR1 is SGHNT and CDR2 is YYREEE (reference sequence). V lost 3 bases, J lost 7 bases, and 5 bases stayed unmatched. CDR3 coding DNA: TGTGCCAGCAGCTCCGCGGACAGGGGGCCTGGCTACACCTTC. It encodes CASSSADRGPGYTF.

This clone was seen more than once but under ten times. This chain joins TRBV7-2 and TRBJ1-5; D not resolved. Between the trimmed V and J ends, which lost 5 bases and 4 bases, there was a span of 9 bases. Looked up from germline, CDR1 is SGHTA and CDR2 is FQGNSA. CDR3 size: 13 residues. The CDR3 DNA reads as TGTGCCAGCAGCCTAGAGCTAAATCAGCCCCAGCATTTT. Residues: CASSLELNQPQHF.